These 9 T cell receptor beta chains were all obtained from the same sample, sequenced in a study of cytomegalovirus exposure and HLA in healthy donors. The study ran its PCR with 60 Vbeta and 13 Jbeta primers. Method: immunoSEQ multiplex PCR; TCRdb's copy keeps in-frame clones and lacks some. This sample has fewer than 65,000 clones, with 87% found just once. The sequencing sample was made of PBMCs. The origin of the receptors is a man between 18 and 29 years old in good health and CMV-seronegative.

This rearrangement joins TRBV6-5 to TRBJ2-7; D may be TRBD1 (6 bases). V lost 0 bases and J lost 3, with 12 bases in between. This CDR3 region has 15 residues. Germline assignment: CDR1 MNHEY and CDR2 SVGAGI. CDR3 loop: CASSYSTDSNYEQYF. The CDR3 nucleotides read TGTGCCAGCAGTTACTCGACGGACAGCAACTACGAGCAGTACTTC.

The chain carries TRBV6-1 and TRBJ1-3; 7 bases map to TRBD1. Germline V gene sequence: CDR1 MNHNS, CDR2 SASEGT. This CDR3 comprises 14 residues. V lost 11 bases, J lost 0 bases, and 7 bases stayed unmatched. This chain's CDR3 is CACKRDSSGNTIYF. The CDR3 DNA is TGTGCCTGCAAGAGGGACAGCTCTGGAAACACCATATATTTT.

This clone came up once. The rearrangement joins TRBV15 to TRBJ2-3, with 8 bases fitting TRBD2. The V segment lost 5 bases and the J segment 1 base; nucleotides outside the gene matches: 2. Germline V gene sequence: CDR1 LNHNV, CDR2 YYDKDF (reference sequence). The CDR3 loop spans 14 amino acids. The CDR3 DNA reads as TGTGCCACCAGCGTTAGCGGGGGCACAGATACGCAGTATTTT. Translating gives CATSVSGGTDTQYF. Filled out from reference TRBV15 and TRBJ2-3, the complete variable domain reads DAMVIQNPRYQVTQFGKPVTLSCSQTLNHNVMYWYQQKSSQAPKLLFHYYDKDFNNEADTPDNFQSRRPNTSFCFLDIRSPGLGDTAMYLCATSVSGGTDTQYFGPGTRLTVL.

CDR3 protein: CASSSTGGLNSPLHF. The CDR3, as DNA: TGTGCCAGCAGTTCCACAGGGGGCTTGAATTCACCCCTCCACTTT. The gene calls are TRBV6-5 and TRBJ1-6; 9 nucleotides match TRBD1. This CDR3 contains 15 residues. Trimming took 4 bases from V and 7 from J; bases not matched to a gene: 5. Germline V gene sequence: CDR1 MNHEY, CDR2 SVGAGI.

This chain uses TRBV19 with TRBJ1-5, with D uncertain. This CDR3 is 13 amino acids long. Germline CDR1 reads LNHDA; CDR2 reads SQIVND (reference sequence). The V end lost 5 bases, the J end lost 9 bases, and 14 bases lay between the germline ends. CDR3 residues: CASSWAGDGPQHF. For the CDR3, the DNA is TGTGCCAGTAGTTGGGCGGGAGATGGGCCCCAGCATTTT.

The chain combines TRBV5-1 with TRBJ2-7, with D maybe TRBD1 (5 bases). CDR3 length equals 14 residues. The V and J ends lost 5 bases and 3 bases respectively, with 15 bases between them. Per germline, CDR1 SGHRS and CDR2 YFSETQ. CDR3 in amino acids: CASSSRQNSYEQYF. For the CDR3, the DNA is TGCGCCAGCAGTTCCCGACAGAACAGCTACGAGCAGTACTTC.

The sample holds one count of this clone. This chain joins TRBV2 and TRBJ1-4; D might be TRBD1 (6 bases). Germline V gene sequence: CDR1 SNHLY, CDR2 FYNNEI. The germline V and J ends were trimmed by 3 bases and 7 bases, with 12 bases remaining between them. The CDR3 sequence is 14 residues long. CDR3 bases: TGTGCCAGCAGTGAGGGGACAATGGGTGAAAAACTGTTTTTT. Translating it yields CASSEGTMGEKLFF.

CDR3 DNA sequence: TGTGCCAGCAGTCCAGACAGCTCCTACGAGCAGTACTTC. This sequence encodes CASSPDSSYEQYF. V usage is TRBV6-5 and J usage is TRBJ2-7; maybe TRBD1 (5 bases). CDR3 length: 13 amino acids. CDR1 and CDR2 (germline): MNHEY, SVGAGI. The V end was cut by 5 bases, the J end by 0 bases, with 8 bases between.

The chain uses TRBV27 and TRBJ2-7; TRBD2 might be the D (5 bases). CDR3 length: 13 amino acids. Germline values: CDR1 MNHEY, CDR2 SMNVEV (reference sequence). V lost 0 bases and J 6 bases, leaving 9 bases between the germline ends. CDR3 bases: TGTGCCAGCAGTTTATCGAGGGCAGTCGAGCAGTACTTC. Protein product: CASSLSRAVEQYF.